This T cell receptor beta chain stems from a study of somatic mutations in cytotoxic T cells in rheumatoid arthritis. The CDR3 is 12 amino acids. The germline V and J ends were trimmed by 4 bases and 6 bases, with 10 bases remaining between them. CDR1 is SGHVS and CDR2 is FNYEAQ in the germline V gene. Clones were read by immunoSEQ multiplex PCR, and TCRdb kept only the in-frame ones, dropping some. This repertoire shows 15,000 to 20,000 clones, around 80% found once; its top ten account for roughly 9.4%. This chain joins TRBV7-6 and TRBJ2-7; a possible D gene is TRBD1 (5 bases). This receptor was taken from an adult with rheumatoid arthritis. The material sequenced was CD8+ T cells sorted from blood. CDR3 DNA sequence: TGTGCCAGCAGCTCCAGGGTTGGCGAGCAGTACTTC. Translating gives CASSSRVGEQYF.